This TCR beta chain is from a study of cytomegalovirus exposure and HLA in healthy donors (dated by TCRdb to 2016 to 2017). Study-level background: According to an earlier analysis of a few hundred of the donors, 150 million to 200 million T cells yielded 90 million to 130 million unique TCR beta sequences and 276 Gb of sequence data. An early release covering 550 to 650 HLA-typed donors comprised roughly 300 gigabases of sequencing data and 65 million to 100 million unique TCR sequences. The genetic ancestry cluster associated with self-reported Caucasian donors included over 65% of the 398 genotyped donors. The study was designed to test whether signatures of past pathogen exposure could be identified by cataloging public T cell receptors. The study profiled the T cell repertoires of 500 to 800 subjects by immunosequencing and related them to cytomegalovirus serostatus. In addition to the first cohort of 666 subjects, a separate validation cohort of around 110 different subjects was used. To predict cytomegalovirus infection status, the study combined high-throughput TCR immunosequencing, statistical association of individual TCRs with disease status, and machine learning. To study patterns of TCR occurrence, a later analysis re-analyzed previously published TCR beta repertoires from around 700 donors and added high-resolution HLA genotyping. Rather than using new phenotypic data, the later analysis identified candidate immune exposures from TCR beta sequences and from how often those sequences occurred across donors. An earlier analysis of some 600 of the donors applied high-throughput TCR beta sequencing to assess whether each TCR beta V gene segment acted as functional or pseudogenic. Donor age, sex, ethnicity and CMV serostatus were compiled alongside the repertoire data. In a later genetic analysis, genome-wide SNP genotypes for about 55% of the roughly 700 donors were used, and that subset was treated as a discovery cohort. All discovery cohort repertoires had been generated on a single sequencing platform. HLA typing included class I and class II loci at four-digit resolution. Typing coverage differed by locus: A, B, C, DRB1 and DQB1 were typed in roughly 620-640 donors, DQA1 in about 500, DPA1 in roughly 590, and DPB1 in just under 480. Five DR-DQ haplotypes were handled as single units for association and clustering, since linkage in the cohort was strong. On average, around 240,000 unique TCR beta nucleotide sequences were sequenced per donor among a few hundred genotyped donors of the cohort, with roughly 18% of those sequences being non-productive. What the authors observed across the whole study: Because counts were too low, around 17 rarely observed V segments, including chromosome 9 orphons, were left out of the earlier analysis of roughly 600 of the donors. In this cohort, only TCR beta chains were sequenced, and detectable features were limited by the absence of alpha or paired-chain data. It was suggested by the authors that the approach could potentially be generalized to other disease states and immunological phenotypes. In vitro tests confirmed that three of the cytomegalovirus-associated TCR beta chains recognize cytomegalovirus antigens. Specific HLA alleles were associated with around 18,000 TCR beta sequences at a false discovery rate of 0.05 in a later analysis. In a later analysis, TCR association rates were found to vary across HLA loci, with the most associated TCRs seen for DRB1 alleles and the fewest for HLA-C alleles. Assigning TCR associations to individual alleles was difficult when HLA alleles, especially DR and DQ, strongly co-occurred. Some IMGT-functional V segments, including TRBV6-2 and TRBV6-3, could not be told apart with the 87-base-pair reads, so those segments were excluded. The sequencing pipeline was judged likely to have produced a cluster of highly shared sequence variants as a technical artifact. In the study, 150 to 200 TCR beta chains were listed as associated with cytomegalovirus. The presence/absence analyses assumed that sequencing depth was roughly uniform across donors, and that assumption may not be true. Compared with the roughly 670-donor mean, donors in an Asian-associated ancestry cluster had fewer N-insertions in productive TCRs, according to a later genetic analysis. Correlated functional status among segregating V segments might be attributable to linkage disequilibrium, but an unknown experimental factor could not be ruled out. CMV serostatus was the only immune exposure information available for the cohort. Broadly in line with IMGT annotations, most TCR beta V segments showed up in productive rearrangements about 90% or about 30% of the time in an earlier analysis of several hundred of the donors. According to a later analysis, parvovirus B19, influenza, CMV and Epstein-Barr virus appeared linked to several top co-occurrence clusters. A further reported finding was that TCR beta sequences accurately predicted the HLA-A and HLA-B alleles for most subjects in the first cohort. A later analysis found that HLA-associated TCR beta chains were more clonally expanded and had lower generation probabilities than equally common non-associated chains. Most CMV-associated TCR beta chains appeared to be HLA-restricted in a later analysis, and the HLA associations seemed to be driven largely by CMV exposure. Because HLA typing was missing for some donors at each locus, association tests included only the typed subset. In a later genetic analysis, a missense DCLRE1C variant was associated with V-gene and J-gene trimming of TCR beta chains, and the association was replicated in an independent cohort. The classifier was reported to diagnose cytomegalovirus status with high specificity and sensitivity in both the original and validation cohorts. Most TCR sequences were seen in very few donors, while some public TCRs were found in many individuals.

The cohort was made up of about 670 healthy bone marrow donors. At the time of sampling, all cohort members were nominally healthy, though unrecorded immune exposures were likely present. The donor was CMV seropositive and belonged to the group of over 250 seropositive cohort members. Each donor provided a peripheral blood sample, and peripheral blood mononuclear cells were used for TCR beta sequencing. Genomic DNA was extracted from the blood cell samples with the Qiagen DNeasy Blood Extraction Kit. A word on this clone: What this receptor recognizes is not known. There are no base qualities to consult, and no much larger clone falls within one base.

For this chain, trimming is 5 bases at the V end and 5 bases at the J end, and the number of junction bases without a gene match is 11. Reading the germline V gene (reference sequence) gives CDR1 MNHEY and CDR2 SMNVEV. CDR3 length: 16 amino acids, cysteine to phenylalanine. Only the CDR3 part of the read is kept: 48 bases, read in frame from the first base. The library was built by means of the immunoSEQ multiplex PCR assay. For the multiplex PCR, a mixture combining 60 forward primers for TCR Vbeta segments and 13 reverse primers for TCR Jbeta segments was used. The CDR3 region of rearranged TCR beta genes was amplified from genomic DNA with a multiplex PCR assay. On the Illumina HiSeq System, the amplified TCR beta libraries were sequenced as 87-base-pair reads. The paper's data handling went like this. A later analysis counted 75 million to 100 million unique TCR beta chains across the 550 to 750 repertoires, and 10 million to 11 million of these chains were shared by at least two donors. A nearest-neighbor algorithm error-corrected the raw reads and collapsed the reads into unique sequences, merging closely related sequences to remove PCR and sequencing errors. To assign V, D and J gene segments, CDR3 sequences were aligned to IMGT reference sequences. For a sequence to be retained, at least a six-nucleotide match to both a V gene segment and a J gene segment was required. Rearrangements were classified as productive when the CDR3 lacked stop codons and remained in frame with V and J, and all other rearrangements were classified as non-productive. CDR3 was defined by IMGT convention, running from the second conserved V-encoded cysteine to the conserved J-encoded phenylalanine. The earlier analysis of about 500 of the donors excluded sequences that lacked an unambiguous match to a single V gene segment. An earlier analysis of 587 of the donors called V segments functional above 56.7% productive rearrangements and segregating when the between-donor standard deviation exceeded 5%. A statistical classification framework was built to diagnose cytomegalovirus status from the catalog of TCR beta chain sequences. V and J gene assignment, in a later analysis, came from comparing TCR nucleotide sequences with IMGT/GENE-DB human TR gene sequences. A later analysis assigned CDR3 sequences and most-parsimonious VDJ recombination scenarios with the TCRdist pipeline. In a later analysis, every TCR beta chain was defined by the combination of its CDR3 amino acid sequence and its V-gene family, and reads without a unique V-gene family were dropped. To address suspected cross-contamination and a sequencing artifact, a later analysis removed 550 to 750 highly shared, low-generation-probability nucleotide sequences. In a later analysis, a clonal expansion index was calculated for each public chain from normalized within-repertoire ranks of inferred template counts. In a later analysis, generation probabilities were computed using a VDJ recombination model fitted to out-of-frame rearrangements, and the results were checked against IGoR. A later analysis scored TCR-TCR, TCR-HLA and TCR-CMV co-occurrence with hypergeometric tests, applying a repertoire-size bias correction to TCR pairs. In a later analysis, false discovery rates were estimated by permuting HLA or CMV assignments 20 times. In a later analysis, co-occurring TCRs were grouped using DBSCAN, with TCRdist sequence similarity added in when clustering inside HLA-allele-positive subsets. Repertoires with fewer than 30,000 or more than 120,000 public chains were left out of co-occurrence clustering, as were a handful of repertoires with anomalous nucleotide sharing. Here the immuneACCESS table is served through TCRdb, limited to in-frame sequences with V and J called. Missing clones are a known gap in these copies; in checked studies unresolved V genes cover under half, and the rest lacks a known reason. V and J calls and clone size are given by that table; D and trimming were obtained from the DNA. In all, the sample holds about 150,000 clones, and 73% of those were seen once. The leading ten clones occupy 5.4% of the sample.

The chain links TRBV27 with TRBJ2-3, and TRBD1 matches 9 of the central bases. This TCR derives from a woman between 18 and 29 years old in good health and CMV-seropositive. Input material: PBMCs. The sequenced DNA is TGTGCCAGCAGTCCTGTCCGGGACAGGGCTAAAGATACGCAGTATTTT. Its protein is CASSPVRDRAKDTQYF.